Below, 17 T cell receptor beta chains from the same sample are listed, as sequenced in a study of early T cells in non-severe SARS-CoV-2 infection. TCRdb re-called the 5' RACE reads through MiXCR, storing one row per CDR3 protein. The sample comprises roughly 60,000 distinct CDR3 sequences, roughly 8.4% of which are singletons, and 3% to 4% rests with the top ten. Sequencing was performed on whole blood. These receptors all come from an adult who was a healthcare worker with PCR-confirmed SARS-CoV-2 infection or an uninfected control (not recorded which).

J is TRBJ2-7 and V is TRBV28; 8 positions match TRBD2. The CDR3 totals 15 residues. Germline lookup yields CDR1 MDHEN and CDR2 SYDVKM. The ends lost 4 bases at V and 3 bases at J; junction bases unmatched: 8. CDR3 nucleotide sequence: TGTGCCAGCAGTTCCCCACTGCGGGGGGTCTACGAGCAGTACTTC. This sequence encodes CASSSPLRGVYEQYF.

This clonotype was counted only a few times. The gene calls are TRBV5-1 and TRBJ2-7, with D perhaps matching TRBD1 (5 bases). Germline assignment: CDR1 SGHRS and CDR2 YFSETQ. The V end was cut by 3 bases, the J end by 5 bases, with 18 bases between. This CDR3 is 15 amino acids long. The CDR3 nucleotides are TGCGCCAGCAGCTCGACCGTAGGGGATCCCCACGAGCAGTACTTC. Translated: CASSSTVGDPHEQYF.

This clonotype was observed a handful of times. V usage is TRBV20-1 and J usage is TRBJ2-7; TRBD1 aligns across 9 bases. Trimming cost V 5 bases and J 3 bases; bases outside gene matches: 5. The CDR3 loop spans 13 amino acids. Per the germline V gene, CDR1 is DFQATT and CDR2 is SNEGSKA (reference sequence). Written as DNA, the CDR3 is TGCAGTGCTCCCCGGACAGGGGACTACGAGCAGTACTTC. Protein product: CSAPRTGDYEQYF.

This clonotype was seen a few times. The chain employs TRBV29-1 and TRBJ2-3; the match to TRBD2 covers 7 bases. CDR1 SQVTM and CDR2 ANQGSEA come from the germline V gene. The CDR3 loop spans 13 amino acids. V lost 4 bases, J lost 0 bases, and 1 base stayed unmatched. The CDR3 is CSVGSGSTDTQYF. The CDR3 DNA sequence: TGCAGCGTTGGTAGCGGGAGCACAGATACGCAGTATTTT.

This clonotype was seen repeatedly, ten times or more. The junction does not match germline at one end; this may be a read error. This chain joins TRBV6-5 and TRBJ2-1; 7 bases agree with TRBD2. Germline assignment: CDR1 MNHEY and CDR2 SVGAGI. The CDR3 is 14 amino acids. The CDR3 spells CASSHSSGNNEQFF. The CDR3 DNA follows: TGTGCCAGCAGTCACTCAAGCGGGAACAATGAGCAGTTCTTC.

The chain couples TRBV28 to TRBJ2-1, with D perhaps matching TRBD2 (6 bases). Germline V gives CDR1 MDHEN, CDR2 SYDVKM. This CDR3 region has 13 residues. V lost 9 bases to trimming and J lost 5 bases, with 14 bases between them. The CDR3 region is CASLGLPHNEQFF. CDR3 nucleotide sequence: TGTGCCAGTTTGGGACTCCCTCACAATGAGCAGTTCTTC.

This clonotype occurred many times. The chain is built from TRBV7-2 and TRBJ1-5; D unclear. From germline, CDR1 is SGHTA and CDR2 FQGNSA. With 5 bases removed from V and 2 bases from J, the gap between germline ends came to 10 bases. The CDR3 runs 14 residues. The CDR3 DNA sequence: TGTGCCAGCAGCCTTGAGGCCCGCAATCAGCCCCAGCATTTT. Protein sequence: CASSLEARNQPQHF.

This clonotype showed up many times. This chain uses TRBV7-3 with TRBJ2-3, with D perhaps TRBD2 (6 bases). The CDR3 sequence is 15 residues long. V was trimmed by 7 bases and J by 1 base, leaving 15 bases between them. From germline, CDR1 is SGHTA and CDR2 FQGTGA. For the CDR3, the DNA is TGTGCCAGCACTCGAACGGGACTCCGCACAGATACGCAGTATTTT. It specifies CASTRTGLRTDTQYF.

The rearrangement joins TRBV7-2 to TRBJ1-2; TRBD1 is a possible D gene (6 bases). Trimming left V 1 base short and J 8 bases short, with 17 bases between. This CDR3 spans 15 amino acids. Germline CDR1 SGHTA, CDR2 FQGNSA. CDR3 sequence reads: CASSLVGGAPEGYTF. CDR3 DNA sequence: TGTGCCAGCAGCTTAGTTGGGGGGGCCCCTGAGGGCTACACCTTC.

This chain links TRBV3-1 with TRBJ1-1; 8 nucleotides align to TRBD1. Germline V gives CDR1 LGHDT, CDR2 YNNKEL (reference sequence). This CDR3 is built from 14 residues. V was pared by 4 bases and J by 1 base, with 2 bases of the junction left unmatched. The CDR3 loop is CASSPTGANTEAFF. The DNA of the CDR3 is TGTGCCAGCAGCCCGACAGGGGCGAACACTGAAGCTTTCTTT.

This clonotype was seen ten or more times. This rearrangement joins TRBV11-2 to TRBJ2-5; 12 positions agree with TRBD2. V trimming: 5 bases; J trimming: 4 bases; junction bases outside the gene matches: 5. The CDR3 is 15 residues long. The germline V gene has CDR1 SGHAT and CDR2 FQNNGV. As DNA, the CDR3 is TGTGCCAGCAGCCCGGGACTAGCGGGTCTAGAGACCCAGTACTTC. Translating it yields CASSPGLAGLETQYF.

In this sample, this clonotype turned up many times. J is TRBJ2-7 and V is TRBV7-2, with D maybe TRBD2 (6 bases). Germline assignment: CDR1 SGHTA and CDR2 FQGNSA. V gave up 2 bases and J gave up 3 bases, with 11 bases separating them. CDR3 size: 14 residues. The CDR3 bases are TGTGCCAGCAGCTTATGGGCGGGAAACTACGAGCAGTACTTC. This sequence encodes CASSLWAGNYEQYF. Drawing the rest from reference TRBV7-2 and TRBJ2-7, the complete variable domain is GAGVSQSPSNKVTEKGKDVELRCDPISGHTALYWYRQSLGQGLEFLIYFQGNSAPDKSGLPSDRFSAERTGGSVSTLTIQRTQQEDSAVYLCASSLWAGNYEQYFGPGTRLTVT.

Ten or more counts support this clonotype. For the CDR3, the DNA is TGTGCCAGCTCACCCGGAGCTACTCCGGCAGATACGCAGTATTTT. This gives the protein CASSPGATPADTQYF. This chain uses TRBV18 with TRBJ2-3; D remains unclear. Germline assignment: CDR1 KGHSH and CDR2 LQKENI. V lost 3 bases and J lost 4, with 14 bases in between. This CDR3 region has 15 residues.

This clonotype was recorded many times. This chain uses TRBV13 with TRBJ2-3; TRBD2 matches 10 bases. CDR1 is PRHDT and CDR2 is FYEKMQ in the germline V gene (reference sequence). J lost 3 bases, V lost 5 bases, and 5 bases had no gene match. CDR3 length: 15 residues. CDR3 DNA: TGTGCCAGCAGCATTCCGGGACTAGCGACAGATACGCAGTATTTT. Amino acids: CASSIPGLATDTQYF.

This chain links TRBV20-1 with TRBJ2-1, with a possible D match to TRBD2 (5 bases). Germline values: CDR1 DFQATT, CDR2 SNEGSKA (reference sequence). The CDR3 is 12 amino acids. V was trimmed by 1 base and J by 9 bases, leaving 10 bases between them. The DNA for the CDR3 is TGCAGTGCTAGAGGGCCTAGCATTGAGCAGTTCTTC. It is translated as CSARGPSIEQFF.

The sample holds many counts of this clonotype. The CDR3 here is CASETRGFGTDTQYF. In DNA, the CDR3 is TGTGCCAGCGAAACCAGGGGATTTGGCACAGATACGCAGTATTTT. The chain combines TRBV28 with TRBJ2-3; D is possibly TRBD1 (6 bases). V dropped 8 bases and J dropped 1 base, with 16 bases sitting between them. CDR3 length: 15 amino acids. Looked up from germline, CDR1 is MDHEN and CDR2 is SYDVKM.

This clonotype has just a few counts. The chain uses TRBV7-2 and TRBJ1-4; D gene uncertain. In germline, CDR1 is SGHTA, CDR2 FQGNSA. This CDR3 comprises 15 residues. The ends were cut back, 4 bases at V and 5 bases at J, with 14 bases in the middle. The CDR3 sequence: CASSSQTGPNEKLFF. The CDR3 DNA follows: TGTGCCAGCAGCTCCCAGACGGGCCCCAATGAAAAACTGTTTTTT.